This passage covers 24 T cell receptor beta chains from one sample sequenced in a study of cytomegalovirus exposure and HLA in healthy donors. Vbeta (60) and Jbeta (13) primers were used in the PCR. Clones were read by immunoSEQ multiplex PCR, and TCRdb kept only the in-frame ones, dropping some. Among some 100,000 clones listed, around 80% were seen once. The sequenced sample was PBMCs. These receptors were obtained from a male donor in good health and CMV-seropositive.

The CDR3 reads CASSSIKRGGFYEQYF. The DNA of the CDR3 is TGTGCCAGCAGCTCGATAAAAAGGGGGGGTTTCTACGAGCAGTACTTC. This sequence joins TRBV11-2 and TRBJ2-7, with D possibly TRBD2 on 7 matching bases. The CDR3 consists of 16 residues. Germline V gene lookup returns CDR1 SGHAT and CDR2 FQNNGV. V was cut by 4 bases and J by 3 bases, with 19 bases left in between.

The rearrangement joins TRBV28 to TRBJ1-1; 8 bases align to TRBD1. The CDR3 spans 17 residues. Germline V gene sequence: CDR1 MDHEN, CDR2 SYDVKM. Unmatched junction bases numbered 12, after V lost 5 bases and J lost 1 base. CDR3 in amino acids: CASSPHRGDGQNTEAFF. The CDR3 coding sequence is TGTGCCAGCAGTCCCCACAGGGGGGACGGCCAGAACACTGAAGCTTTCTTT.

The chain carries TRBV19 and TRBJ1-1; 10 bases map to TRBD1. The CDR3 is 15 amino acids. J lost 5 bases, V lost 4 bases, and 7 bases had no gene match. Germline V gives CDR1 LNHDA, CDR2 SQIVND (reference sequence). CDR3 region: CASSTLTGGETEAFF. The CDR3 DNA reads TGTGCCAGTAGTACTCTGACAGGGGGCGAGACTGAAGCTTTCTTT.

The table lists this clone with a few counts. V gene TRBV29-1 combines with J gene TRBJ2-1; D is uncertain. The V and J ends lost 6 bases and 6 bases respectively, with 3 bases between them. This CDR3 has 9 amino acids. CDR1 is SQVTM, CDR2 ANQGSEA, per germline. CDR3 protein: CSVSNEQFF. CDR3 nucleotide sequence: TGCAGCGTCTCCAATGAGCAGTTCTTC.

J is TRBJ2-1 and V is TRBV9; 8 bases line up with TRBD2. The V gene's germline CDR1 is SGDLS and CDR2 YYNGEE. The CDR3 spans 15 residues. V dropped 4 bases and J dropped 6; count of bases not matched to a gene: 9. The CDR3 bases are TGTGCCAGCAGCCTGATGACTAGCGTCGGCAATGAGCAGTTCTTC. Translation gives CASSLMTSVGNEQFF.

This clone was seen a single time. The chain is built from TRBV27 and TRBJ1-4; no clear D. V lost 4 bases and J lost 8, with 11 bases in between. The CDR3 is 13 amino acids. Germline loops: CDR1 MNHEY, CDR2 SMNVEV (reference sequence). The CDR3 reads CASSSHSPEKLFF. The CDR3, as DNA: TGTGCCAGCAGTTCCCACTCACCGGAAAAACTGTTTTTT.

This sequence joins TRBV15 and TRBJ2-2, with 7 bases identical to TRBD1. The V gene end was trimmed by 6 bases and the J gene end by 5 bases; junction bases not matched to a gene: 6. This CDR3 is built from 14 residues. Germline V lookup: CDR1 LNHNV, CDR2 YYDKDF (reference sequence). The CDR3, as DNA: TGTGCCACCAGAGGGACAGACTTAACCGGGGAGCTGTTTTTT. It encodes CATRGTDLTGELFF.

The chain recombines TRBV7-6 with TRBJ2-3; 9 bases line up with TRBD1. The V gene's germline CDR1 is SGHVS and CDR2 FNYEAQ. V was clipped by 5 bases and J by 5 bases; unmatched bases: 11. The CDR3 is made up of 16 amino acids. The CDR3 region is CASSLGQGRTRDTQYF. The CDR3, as DNA: TGTGCCAGCAGCCTAGGACAGGGGCGGACTCGAGATACGCAGTATTTT.

This clone appeared a single time. The gene calls are TRBV5-6 and TRBJ1-5, with 8 positions matching TRBD1. This CDR3 comprises 13 residues. Germline CDR1 and CDR2: SGHDT and YYEEEE. V dropped 3 bases and J dropped 7; count of bases not matched to a gene: 3. For the CDR3, the DNA is TGTGCCAGCAGCTCGACAGGGGTCCAGCCCCAGCATTTT. Its protein product is CASSSTGVQPQHF.

The CDR3 sequence is CASSQRTSAYEQYF. DNA for the CDR3: TGCGCCAGCAGCCAAAGGACTAGCGCCTACGAGCAGTACTTC. The chain has TRBV4-1 and TRBJ2-7; 9 bases are a match to TRBD2. From germline, CDR1 is MGHRA and CDR2 YSYEKL. This CDR3 has 14 residues. V shed 2 bases, J shed 2 bases, and the junction held 1 base outside the gene matches.

The rearrangement uses TRBV6-5 and TRBJ2-1; a possible D gene is TRBD1 (6 bases). CDR1 is MNHEY and CDR2 is SVGAGI in the germline V gene. V dropped 0 bases and J dropped 7 bases, with 10 bases sitting between them. This CDR3 has 14 residues. This chain's CDR3 is CASSYSGRGNEQFF. The CDR3, as DNA: TGTGCCAGCAGTTACTCTGGCAGGGGAAATGAGCAGTTCTTC.

The chain recombines TRBV5-4 with TRBJ2-7; TRBD2 matches at 7 bases. The V gene's germline CDR1 is SGHNT and CDR2 YYREEE (reference sequence). CDR3 length equals 15 residues. Trimming took 3 bases from V and 5 from J; bases not matched to a gene: 11. The CDR3 sequence is CASSSSVGGNDEQYF. CDR3 nucleotides: TGTGCCAGCAGCTCGTCGGTCGGGGGGAACGACGAGCAGTACTTC.

The chain uses TRBV30 and TRBJ2-2; D uncertain. Deletions cut 3 bases from V and 2 bases from J, with 4 bases between. CDR3 length: 12 amino acids. Germline V lookup: CDR1 GTSNPN, CDR2 SVGIG (reference sequence). CDR3 sequence: CAWSQNTGELFF. In DNA form, the CDR3 reads TGTGCCTGGAGCCAAAACACCGGGGAGCTGTTTTTT.

The rearrangement uses TRBV12-5 and TRBJ2-2; no reliable D call. The CDR3 totals 10 residues. CDR1 is LGHNT and CDR2 is FRNRAP in the germline V gene. Trimming took 6 bases from V and 7 from J, leaving 3 bases between them. The CDR3 DNA reads as TGTGCTAGTGGCTACGGGGAGCTGTTTTTT. Translating gives CASGYGELFF.

The rearrangement uses TRBV30 and TRBJ2-5; D might be TRBD2 (5 bases). With 2 bases removed from V and 6 bases from J, the gap between germline ends came to 25 bases. Germline V CDR1 and CDR2: GTSNPN, SVGIG (reference sequence). The CDR3 runs 17 residues. CDR3 region: CAWSPRRSGPVVKTQYF. Here the CDR3 DNA reads TGTGCCTGGAGTCCCAGGAGGAGCGGTCCGGTCGTGAAGACCCAGTACTTC.

This clone was seen only once. The chain joins TRBV4-1 to TRBJ2-3, with 8 bases fitting TRBD1. Germline CDR1 MGHRA, CDR2 YSYEKL. The trim removed 0 bases at V and 3 bases at J, leaving 8 bases unmatched. This CDR3 comprises 17 residues. CDR3 DNA sequence: TGCGCCAGCAGCCAAGATTATAGGACAGGGAGGACAGATACGCAGTATTTT. This gives the protein CASSQDYRTGRTDTQYF.

The rearrangement uses TRBV6-1 and TRBJ2-7; 9 positions match TRBD1. The CDR3 covers 14 residues. V shed 5 bases, J shed 4 bases, and the junction held 6 bases outside the gene matches. The germline CDR1 and CDR2 sequences are MNHNS and SASEGT. The CDR3 DNA is TGTGCCAGCAGTTCGGGACAGGGAGGGTACGAGCAGTACTTC. Translating gives CASSSGQGGYEQYF.

The chain is built from TRBV7-8 and TRBJ1-4, with D unclear. CDR3 length: 13 residues. Germline values: CDR1 SGHVS, CDR2 FQNEAQ. V lost 8 bases and J 7 bases, leaving 14 bases between the germline ends. The CDR3 here is CASGRGEGEKLFF. As DNA, the CDR3 is TGTGCCAGCGGCCGGGGAGAAGGTGAAAAACTGTTTTTT.

The chain is built from TRBV6-5 and TRBJ1-1, with D uncertain. The CDR3 runs to 15 residues. The V gene lost 7 bases and the J gene lost 2 bases, with 17 bases spanning the gap. Germline V gives CDR1 MNHEY, CDR2 SVGAGI. The CDR3 nucleotides are TGTGCCAGCATACAGCTCTCCAGAACTAACACTGAAGCTTTCTTT. Translated, it gives CASIQLSRTNTEAFF.

Points on this clone: This sample also contains other DNA sequences that code for the same CDR3. The chain carries TRBV5-4 and TRBJ1-1, with TRBD1 matching 8 bases. The germline V gene encodes CDR1 SGHNT and CDR2 YYREEE (reference sequence). Germline trimming cut 0 bases from V and 5 bases from J; bases unmatched to any gene: 3. The CDR3 loop spans 14 amino acids. The CDR3 DNA is TGTGCCAGCAGCTTGGAGACAGGGGATACTGAAGCTTTCTTT. Translating gives CASSLETGDTEAFF.

V gene TRBV30 combines with J gene TRBJ1-6, with D possibly being TRBD1 (6 bases). The CDR3 covers 18 residues. Germline-derived CDR1 and CDR2 are GTSNPN and SVGIG (reference sequence). Trimming took off 0 bases at V and 0 bases at J, with 15 bases between the two ends. CDR3 region: CAWSVGGGMSSYNSPLHF. In DNA, the CDR3 is TGTGCCTGGAGTGTTGGGGGCGGAATGAGCTCCTATAATTCACCCCTCCACTTT.

The V and J genes are TRBV9 and TRBJ2-5; D gene ambiguous. Between the trimmed V and J ends, which lost 3 bases and 2 bases, there was a span of 5 bases. This CDR3 spans 12 amino acids. CDR1 is SGDLS and CDR2 is YYNGEE in the germline V gene. The CDR3 loop reads CASSDFQETQYF. The CDR3 bases are TGTGCCAGCAGCGACTTTCAAGAGACCCAGTACTTC.

This chain connects TRBV20-1 to TRBJ2-1; 7 nucleotides align to TRBD2. The V and J ends lost 3 bases and 9 bases, in that order; junction bases with no gene match: 2. From germline, CDR1 is DFQATT and CDR2 SNEGSKA (reference sequence). The CDR3 is 11 residues long. The CDR3 coding sequence is TGCAGTGCTAGTTGGGGGGGTGAGCAGTTCTTC. This translates into CSASWGGEQFF.

V gene TRBV6-6 combines with J gene TRBJ2-7; tentatively, D is TRBD1 (5 bases). The CDR3 is made up of 14 amino acids. CDR1 is MNHNY and CDR2 is SVGAGI in the germline V gene (reference sequence). The germline V and J ends were trimmed by 5 bases and 0 bases, with 11 bases remaining between them. The chain's CDR3 is CASSALDNSYEQYF. The DNA of the CDR3 is TGTGCCAGCAGTGCCCTGGACAACTCCTACGAGCAGTACTTC.